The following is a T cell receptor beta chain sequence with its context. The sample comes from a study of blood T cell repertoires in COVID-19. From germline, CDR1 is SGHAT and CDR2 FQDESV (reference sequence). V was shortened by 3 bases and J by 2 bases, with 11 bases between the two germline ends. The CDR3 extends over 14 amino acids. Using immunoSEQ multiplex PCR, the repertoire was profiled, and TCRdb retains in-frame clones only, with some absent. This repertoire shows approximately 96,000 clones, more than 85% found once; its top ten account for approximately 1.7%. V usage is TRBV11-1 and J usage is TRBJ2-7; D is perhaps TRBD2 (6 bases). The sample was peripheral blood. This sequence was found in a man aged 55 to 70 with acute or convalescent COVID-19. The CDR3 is CASSLGREAYEQYF. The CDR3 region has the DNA TGTGCCAGCAGCTTGGGTAGGGAGGCCTACGAGCAGTACTTC.